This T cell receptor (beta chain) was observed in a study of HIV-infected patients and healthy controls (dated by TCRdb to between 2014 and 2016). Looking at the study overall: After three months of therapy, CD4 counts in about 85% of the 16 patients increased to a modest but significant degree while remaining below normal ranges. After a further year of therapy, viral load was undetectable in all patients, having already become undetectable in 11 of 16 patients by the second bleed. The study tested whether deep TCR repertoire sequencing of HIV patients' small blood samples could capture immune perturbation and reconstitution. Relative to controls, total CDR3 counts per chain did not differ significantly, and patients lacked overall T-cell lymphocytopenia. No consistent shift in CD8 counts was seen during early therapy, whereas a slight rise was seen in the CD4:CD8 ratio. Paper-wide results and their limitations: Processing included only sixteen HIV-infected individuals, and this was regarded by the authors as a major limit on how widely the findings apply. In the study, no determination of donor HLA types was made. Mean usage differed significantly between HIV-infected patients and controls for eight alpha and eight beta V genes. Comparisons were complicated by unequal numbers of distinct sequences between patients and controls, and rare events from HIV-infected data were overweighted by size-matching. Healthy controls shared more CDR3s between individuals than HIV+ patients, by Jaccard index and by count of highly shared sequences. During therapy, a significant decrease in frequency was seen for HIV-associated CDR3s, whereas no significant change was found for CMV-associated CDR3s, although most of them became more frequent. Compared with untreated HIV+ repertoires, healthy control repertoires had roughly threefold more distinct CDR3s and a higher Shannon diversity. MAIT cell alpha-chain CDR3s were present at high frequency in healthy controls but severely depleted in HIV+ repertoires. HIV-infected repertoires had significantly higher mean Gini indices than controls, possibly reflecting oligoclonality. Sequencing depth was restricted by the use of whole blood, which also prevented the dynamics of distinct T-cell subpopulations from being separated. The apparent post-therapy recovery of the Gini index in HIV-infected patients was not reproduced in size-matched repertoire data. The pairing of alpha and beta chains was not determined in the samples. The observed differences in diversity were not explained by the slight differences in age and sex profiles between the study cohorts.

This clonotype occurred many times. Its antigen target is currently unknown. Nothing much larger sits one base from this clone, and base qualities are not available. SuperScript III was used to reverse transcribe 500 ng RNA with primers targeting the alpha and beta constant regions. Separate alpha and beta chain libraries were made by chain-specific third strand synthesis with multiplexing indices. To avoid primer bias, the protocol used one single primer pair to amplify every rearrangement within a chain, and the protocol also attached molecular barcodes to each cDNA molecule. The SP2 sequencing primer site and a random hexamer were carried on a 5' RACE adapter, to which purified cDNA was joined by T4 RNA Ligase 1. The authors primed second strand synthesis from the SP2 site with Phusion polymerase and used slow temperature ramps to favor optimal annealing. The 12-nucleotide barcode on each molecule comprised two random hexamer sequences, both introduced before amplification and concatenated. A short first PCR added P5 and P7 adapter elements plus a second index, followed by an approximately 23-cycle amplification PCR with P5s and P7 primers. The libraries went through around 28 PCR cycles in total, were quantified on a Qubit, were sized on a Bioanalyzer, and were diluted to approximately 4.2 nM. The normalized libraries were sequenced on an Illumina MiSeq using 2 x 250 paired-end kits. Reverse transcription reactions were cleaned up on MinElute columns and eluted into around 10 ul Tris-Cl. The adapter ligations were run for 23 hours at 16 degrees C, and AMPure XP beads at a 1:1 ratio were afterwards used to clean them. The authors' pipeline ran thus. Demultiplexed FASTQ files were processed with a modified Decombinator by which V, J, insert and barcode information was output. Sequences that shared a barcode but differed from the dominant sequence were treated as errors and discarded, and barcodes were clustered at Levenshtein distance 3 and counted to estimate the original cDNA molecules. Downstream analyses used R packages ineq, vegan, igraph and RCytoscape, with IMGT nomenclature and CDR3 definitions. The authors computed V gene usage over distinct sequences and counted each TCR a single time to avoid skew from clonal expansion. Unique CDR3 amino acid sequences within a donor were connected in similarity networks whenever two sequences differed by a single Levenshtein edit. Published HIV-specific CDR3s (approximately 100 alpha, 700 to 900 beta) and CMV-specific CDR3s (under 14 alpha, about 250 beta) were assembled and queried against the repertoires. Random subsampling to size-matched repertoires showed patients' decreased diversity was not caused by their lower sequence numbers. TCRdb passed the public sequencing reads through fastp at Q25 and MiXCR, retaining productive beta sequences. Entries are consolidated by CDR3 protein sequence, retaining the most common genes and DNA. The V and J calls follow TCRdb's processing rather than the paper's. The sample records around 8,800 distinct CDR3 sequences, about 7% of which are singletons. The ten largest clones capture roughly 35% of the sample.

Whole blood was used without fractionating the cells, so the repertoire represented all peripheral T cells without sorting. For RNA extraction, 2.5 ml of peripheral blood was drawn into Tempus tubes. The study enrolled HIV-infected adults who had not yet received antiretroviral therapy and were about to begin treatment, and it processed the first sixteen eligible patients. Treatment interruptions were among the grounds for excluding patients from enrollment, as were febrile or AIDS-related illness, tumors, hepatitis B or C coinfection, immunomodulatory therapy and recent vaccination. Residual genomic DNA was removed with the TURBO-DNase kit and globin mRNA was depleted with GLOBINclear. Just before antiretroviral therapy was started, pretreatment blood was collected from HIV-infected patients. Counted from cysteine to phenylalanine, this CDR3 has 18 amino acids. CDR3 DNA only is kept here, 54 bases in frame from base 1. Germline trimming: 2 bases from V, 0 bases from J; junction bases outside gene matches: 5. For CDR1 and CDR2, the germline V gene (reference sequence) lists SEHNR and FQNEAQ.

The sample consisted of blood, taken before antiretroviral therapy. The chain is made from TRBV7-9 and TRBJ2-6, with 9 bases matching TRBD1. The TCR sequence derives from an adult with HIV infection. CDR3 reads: CASSLITGGGSGANVLTF. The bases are TGTGCCAGCAGCTTAATAACAGGGGGCGGCTCTGGGGCCAACGTCCTGACTTTC. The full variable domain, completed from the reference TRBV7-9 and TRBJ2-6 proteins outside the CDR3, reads DTGVSQNPRHKITKRGQNVTFRCDPISEHNRLYWYRQTLGQGPEFLTYFQNEAQLEKSRLLSDRFSAERPKGSFSTLEIQRTEQGDSAMYLCASSLITGGGSGANVLTFGAGSRLTVL.